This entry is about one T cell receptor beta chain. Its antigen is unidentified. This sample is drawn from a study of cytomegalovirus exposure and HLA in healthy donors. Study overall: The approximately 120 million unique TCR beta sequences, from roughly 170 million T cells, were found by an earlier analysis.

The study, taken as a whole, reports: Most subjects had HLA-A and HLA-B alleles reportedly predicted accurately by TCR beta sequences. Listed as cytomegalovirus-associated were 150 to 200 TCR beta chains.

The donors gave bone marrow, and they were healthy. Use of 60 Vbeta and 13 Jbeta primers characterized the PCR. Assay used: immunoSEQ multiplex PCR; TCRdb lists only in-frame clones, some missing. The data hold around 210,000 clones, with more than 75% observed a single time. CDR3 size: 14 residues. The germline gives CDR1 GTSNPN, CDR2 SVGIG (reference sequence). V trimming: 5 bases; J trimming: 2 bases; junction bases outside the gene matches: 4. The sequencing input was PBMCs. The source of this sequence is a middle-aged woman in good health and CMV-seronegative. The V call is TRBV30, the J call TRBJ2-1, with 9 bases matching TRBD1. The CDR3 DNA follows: TGTGCCTGGGGACAGGGGAGAACCTACAATGAGCAGTTCTTC. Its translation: CAWGQGRTYNEQFF.